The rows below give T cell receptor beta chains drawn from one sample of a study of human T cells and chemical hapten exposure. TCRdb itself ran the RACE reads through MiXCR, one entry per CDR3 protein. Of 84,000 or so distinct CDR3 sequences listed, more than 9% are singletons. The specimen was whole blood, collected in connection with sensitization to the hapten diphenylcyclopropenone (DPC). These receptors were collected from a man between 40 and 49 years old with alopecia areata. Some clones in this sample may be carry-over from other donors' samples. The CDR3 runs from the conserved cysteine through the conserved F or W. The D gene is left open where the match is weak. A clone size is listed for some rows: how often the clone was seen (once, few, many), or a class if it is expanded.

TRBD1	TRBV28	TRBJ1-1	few	TGTGCCAGCAGTATAGGGGGCGCGGGAACTGAAGCTTTCTTT	CASSIGGAGTEAFF
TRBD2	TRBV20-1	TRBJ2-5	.	TGCAGTGCTAGAGATATGACGGGAGGGAGGTGGCCAGGAGAGACCCAGTACTTC	CSARDMTGGRWPGETQYF
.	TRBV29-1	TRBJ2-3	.	TGCAGCGCTCTAATTAACAGGAGCGGCTCAGATACGCAGTATTTT	CSALINRSGSDTQYF
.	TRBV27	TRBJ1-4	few	TGTGCCAGCAGTCAGCGACTGAATAATGAAAAACTGTTTTTT	CASSQRLNNEKLFF
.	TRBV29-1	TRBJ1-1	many	TGCAGCGGCTCTCCCAGGGACGGTGCTGAAGCTTTCTTT	CSGSPRDGAEAFF
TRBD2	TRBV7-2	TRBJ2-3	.	TGTGCCAGCAGCCCCAACCCGGGGCTAGCGGGCACAGATACGCAGTATTTT	CASSPNPGLAGTDTQYF
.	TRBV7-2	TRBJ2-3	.	TGTGCCAGCAGCTTACTCACAGATACGCAGTATTTT	CASSLLTDTQYF
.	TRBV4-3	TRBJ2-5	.	TGCGCCAGCAGCCTCCAATTTCGAGGTCAAGAGACCCAGTACTTC	CASSLQFRGQETQYF
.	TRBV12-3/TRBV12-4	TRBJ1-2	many	TGTGCCAGTGGGGTATTAGAGGTGCGCCCTTATGGCTACACCTTC	CASGVLEVRPYGYTF
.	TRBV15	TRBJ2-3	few	TGTGCCACCAGCAGGGGTGGGGGACGGGCAGATACGCAGTATTTT	CATSRGGGRADTQYF
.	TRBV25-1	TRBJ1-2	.	TGTGCCAGCAGTGCGGGCGGAGGCGGCTACACCTTC	CASSAGGGGYTF
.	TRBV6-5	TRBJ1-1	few	TGTGCCAGCAGGCGAGACAGCCTGAACACTGAAGCTTTCTTT	CASRRDSLNTEAFF
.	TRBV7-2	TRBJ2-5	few	TGTGCCAGCAGCTCTTACCAAGAGACCCAGTACTTC	CASSSYQETQYF
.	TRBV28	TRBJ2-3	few	TGTGCCAGCCAAGGGGAGCAAGGAACAGATACGCAGTATTTT	CASQGEQGTDTQYF
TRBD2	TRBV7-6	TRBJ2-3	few	TGTGCCAGCAGCTTACAACTAGCGGGGCCGCGGGATACGCAGTATTTT	CASSLQLAGPRDTQYF
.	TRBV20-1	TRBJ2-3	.	TGCAGTGCTAGAGGGGATAGAGGGAGCACAGATACGCAGTATTTT	CSARGDRGSTDTQYF
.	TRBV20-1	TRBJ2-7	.	TGCAGTGCCCCAAGGGATAACAGGCTAAGCTCCTACGAGCAGTACTTC	CSAPRDNRLSSYEQYF
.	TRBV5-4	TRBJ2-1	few	TGTGCCAGCACCCCCGGGGAAGGGGAGCTCGTAAGGGAGCAGTTCTTC	CASTPGEGELVREQFF
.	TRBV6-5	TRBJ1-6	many	TGTGCCAGCAGTTTCTCCGGGACAAGTAATTCACCCCTCCACTTT	CASSFSGTSNSPLHF
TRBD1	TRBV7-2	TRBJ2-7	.	TGTGCCAGCAGCACCGGACAGGGGAGCCACGAGCAGTACTTC	CASSTGQGSHEQYF
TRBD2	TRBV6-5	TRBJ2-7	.	TGTGCCAGCACCCGCGGGGGGCCCTACGAGCAGTACTTC	CASTRGGPYEQYF
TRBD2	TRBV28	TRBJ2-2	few	TGTGCCAGCAGGGACAATCGAAGACTAGCGGGAGACACCGGGGAGCTGTTTTTT	CASRDNRRLAGDTGELFF
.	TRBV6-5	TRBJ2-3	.	TGTGCCAGCAGCCGGGGTAGTGGGGGGCGCCCAGATACGCAGTATTTT	CASSRGSGGRPDTQYF
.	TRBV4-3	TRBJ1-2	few	TGCGCCAGCAGCCCCGCGGCCAGGGGCGACTATGGCTACACCTTC	CASSPAARGDYGYTF
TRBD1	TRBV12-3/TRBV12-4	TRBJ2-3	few	TGTGCCAGCAGACCCGGACAGGGGGCAACAGATACGCAGTATTTT	CASRPGQGATDTQYF
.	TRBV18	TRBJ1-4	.	TGTGCCAGCTCACCAGGGGCTTCGTTGGAACTGTTTTTT	CASSPGASLELFF
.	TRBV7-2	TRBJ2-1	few	TGTGCCACGGCGGCAAGTAGGCTAGCTATAAATGAGCAGTTCTTC	CATAASRLAINEQFF
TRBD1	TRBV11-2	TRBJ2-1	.	TGTGCCAGCACAGGAGAAGGACAGGGGGCGATGAATGAGCAGTTCTTC	CASTGEGQGAMNEQFF
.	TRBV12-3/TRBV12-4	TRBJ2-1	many	TGTGCCAGCAGTTTAGACTCTAGCTTTATCTACAATGAGCAGTTCTTC	CASSLDSSFIYNEQFF
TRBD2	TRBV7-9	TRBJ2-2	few	TGTGCCAGCAGCGGGGGACTAGCGGGCTCCGGGGAGCTGTTTTTT	CASSGGLAGSGELFF
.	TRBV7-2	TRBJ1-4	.	TGTGCCAGCAGCTTAGATAGTAGGGCTGAAAAACTGTTTTTT	CASSLDSRAEKLFF
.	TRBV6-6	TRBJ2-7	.	TGTGCCAGCACACGGGAGTCAAGCGAGCAGTACTTC	CASTRESSEQYF
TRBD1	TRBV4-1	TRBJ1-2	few	TGCGCCAGCAGCCAATGGACAGGCAACTGGGGCTACACCTTC	CASSQWTGNWGYTF
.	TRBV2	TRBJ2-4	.	TGTGCCAGCAGTGAAGAAGAAGTGCTAGCCAAAAACATTCAGTACTTC	CASSEEEVLAKNIQYF
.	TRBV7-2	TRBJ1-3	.	TGTGCCAGCAGCCGTGGGACGTTTAACTCTGGAAACACCATATATTTT	CASSRGTFNSGNTIYF
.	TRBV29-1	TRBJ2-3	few	TGCAGCTTGGGGGCGGTTAACACAGATACGCAGTATTTT	CSLGAVNTDTQYF
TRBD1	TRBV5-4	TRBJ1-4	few	TGTGCCAGCAGCTTGGGACAGGGCTTCGGAAAACTGTTTTTT	CASSLGQGFGKLFF
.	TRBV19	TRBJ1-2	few	TGTGCCAGTAGTCCAAGGACAGTTGATGGCTACACCTTC	CASSPRTVDGYTF
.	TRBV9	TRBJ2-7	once	TGTGCCAGCAGCGCAGGAGGGGGCGAAGTCTACGAGCAGTACTTC	CASSAGGGEVYEQYF
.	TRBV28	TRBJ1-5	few	TGTGCCAGCAGCCAAGGACAAGGCATCGACCAGCCCCAGCATTTT	CASSQGQGIDQPQHF
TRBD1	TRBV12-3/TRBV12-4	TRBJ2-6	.	TGTGCCAGTCGACGAGCAAGACAGGGACCCTCTGGGGCCAACGTCCTGACTTTC	CASRRARQGPSGANVLTF